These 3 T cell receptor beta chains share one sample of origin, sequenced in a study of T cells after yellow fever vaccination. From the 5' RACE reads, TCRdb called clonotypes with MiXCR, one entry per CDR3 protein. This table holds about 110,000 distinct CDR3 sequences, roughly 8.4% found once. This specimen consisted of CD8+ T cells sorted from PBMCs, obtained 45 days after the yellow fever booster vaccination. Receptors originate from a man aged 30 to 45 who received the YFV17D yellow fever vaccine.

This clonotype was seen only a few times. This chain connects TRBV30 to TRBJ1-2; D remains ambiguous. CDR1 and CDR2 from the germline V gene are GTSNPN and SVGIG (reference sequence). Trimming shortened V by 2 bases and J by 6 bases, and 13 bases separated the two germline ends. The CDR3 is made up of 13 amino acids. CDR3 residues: CAWSQDTRNGYTF. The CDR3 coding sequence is TGTGCCTGGAGTCAAGACACCCGGAATGGCTACACCTTC.

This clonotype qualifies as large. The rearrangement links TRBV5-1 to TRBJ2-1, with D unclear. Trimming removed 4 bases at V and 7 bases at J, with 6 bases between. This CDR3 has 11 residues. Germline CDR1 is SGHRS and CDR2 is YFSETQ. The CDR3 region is CASSGRNEQFF. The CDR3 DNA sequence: TGCGCCAGCAGCGGGCGAAATGAGCAGTTCTTC.

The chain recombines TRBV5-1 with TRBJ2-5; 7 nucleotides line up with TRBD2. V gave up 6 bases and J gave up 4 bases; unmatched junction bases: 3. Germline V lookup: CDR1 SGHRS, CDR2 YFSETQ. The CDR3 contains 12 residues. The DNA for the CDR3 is TGCGCCAGCAACTGGGAGGGAGAGACCCAGTACTTC. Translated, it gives CASNWEGETQYF.